What follows is one TCR beta chain and its context. Sequencing was performed with immunoSEQ multiplex PCR; in TCRdb, only in-frame clones are kept and a portion is missing. The table includes approximately 230,000 clones, 82% detected once. The data were obtained in a study of blood T cell repertoires in COVID-19. Study as a whole: The United States, Italy and Spain provided the acute and convalescent COVID-19 samples. PBMCs, B-cell-depleted T cells, or T cells provided the cDNA or gDNA that made up the material.

Trimming took 4 bases from V and 6 from J, leaving 7 bases between them. Looked up from germline, CDR1 is SGDLS and CDR2 is YYNGEE. This CDR3 is 12 amino acids long. Sequencing was performed on peripheral blood. This sequence originates from a woman older than 75 with active or convalescent COVID-19. The V call is TRBV9, the J call TRBJ2-2; D may be TRBD1 (6 bases). The CDR3 DNA sequence: TGTGCCAGCAGCCGACAGGCCGGGGAGCTGTTTTTT. Its translation is CASSRQAGELFF.